The table lists the clone carrying this TCR beta chain with many counts. The antigen is unknown. The CDR3 extends over 16 amino acids. Germline V gene sequence: CDR1 DFQATT, CDR2 SNEGSKA (reference sequence). Between the trimmed V and J ends, which lost 0 bases and 1 base, there was a span of 15 bases. This sample was included in a study of T-cell reconstitution after alpha-beta-depleted transplantation in children. Study-level findings and limits: In some patients, recipient T cells and intrathymic progenitors surviving conditioning explained high day-60 diversity. Newly made T cells mostly supplied T-cell counts and diversity one year after transplant. At around two months after transplant, the alpha-beta T cells were reportedly derived from several hundred expanded clones that came from non-depleted graft cells.

The TCRbeta library was prepared with unique molecular identifiers. TCRdb recomputed calls from the PCR reads with MiXCR, one row per CDR3 protein. In the table there are 490,000 or so distinct CDR3 sequences, under 12% of which are singletons. The chain employs TRBV20-1 and TRBJ2-5; D remains unclear. The sequencing here drew on PBMCs, taken before TCRalphabeta/CD19-depleted stem cell transplant. The origin of this receptor is a child aged 2 to 10 with inherited bone marrow failure, due to receive a stem cell transplant. CDR3 coding DNA: TGCAGTGCTAGAGATCGAAGAGAGTTCATCCAAGAGACCCAGTACTTC. Protein product: CSARDRREFIQETQYF.